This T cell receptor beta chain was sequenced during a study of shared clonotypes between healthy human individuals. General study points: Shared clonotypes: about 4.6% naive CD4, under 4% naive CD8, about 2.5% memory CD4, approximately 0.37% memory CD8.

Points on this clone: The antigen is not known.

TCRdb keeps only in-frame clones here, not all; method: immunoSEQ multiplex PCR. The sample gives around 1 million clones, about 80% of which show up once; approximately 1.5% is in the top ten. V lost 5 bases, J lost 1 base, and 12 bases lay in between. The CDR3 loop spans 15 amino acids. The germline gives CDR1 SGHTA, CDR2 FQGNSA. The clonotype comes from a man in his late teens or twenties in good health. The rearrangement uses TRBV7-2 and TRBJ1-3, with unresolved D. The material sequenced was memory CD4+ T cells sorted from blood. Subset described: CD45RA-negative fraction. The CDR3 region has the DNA TGTGCCAGCAGCAACGACGGGAGGTCTGGAAACACCATATATTTT. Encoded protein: CASSNDGRSGNTIYF.